The entry below gives a single T cell receptor (beta chain) sequence along with its context. Assignment of participants to cohorts was predicated upon participant-reported clinical history. All exposed participants met a person with COVID-19 within 2 weeks before entering the study. This entry comes from a study of blood T cell repertoires in COVID-19. Study as a whole: Some COVID-19 samples were acute and others convalescent; all came from the United States, Italy and Spain.

The ends were cut back, 0 bases at V and 3 bases at J, with 6 bases in the middle. Germline CDR1 GTSNPN, CDR2 SVGIG (reference sequence). This CDR3 comprises 13 residues. In the authors' workflow: Researchers report that nucleated cell counts were estimated from reference gene primer amplification. TCRdb's copy holds only in-frame clones and misses some; the assay was immunoSEQ multiplex PCR. The V and J calls and clone size are taken from that table; D and trimming were inferred from the DNA. The sample gives some 320,000 clones, more than 85% of which show up once; 3.9% is in the top ten. This chain joins TRBV30 and TRBJ1-3; D is undetermined. This clonotype was sampled from a woman in her thirties who had been exposed to COVID-19. What was sequenced was PBMCs or T cells enriched from blood (not recorded which). CDR3 nucleotides: TGTGCCTGGAGTGTACTATATGGAAACACCATATATTTT. It specifies CAWSVLYGNTIYF.